This passage covers 27 T cell receptor beta chains from one sample sequenced in a study of blood T cell repertoires in COVID-19. The protocol was immunoSEQ multiplex PCR, while the TCRdb copy is restricted to in-frame clones and leaves out a portion. The profile shows about 88,000 clones, 85% of them singletons. Sequencing used peripheral blood. Receptors originate from a woman aged 70 to 79 with acute or convalescent COVID-19.

This clone was found once. This sequence joins TRBV3-1 (or the pseudogene TRBV3-2) and TRBJ1-3, with 7 positions matching TRBD1. After removal of 1 base from V and 0 bases from J, the junction contained 9 bases not matched to a gene. This CDR3 comprises 18 residues. The V gene's germline CDR1 is LGHDT and CDR2 YNNKEL (reference sequence). The CDR3 bases are TGTGCCAGCAGCCAAGTCCGACAGGGCTTAACCTCTGGAAACACCATATATTTT. As protein: CASSQVRQGLTSGNTIYF.

Here the CDR3 DNA reads TGTGCCAGCAGCCGTCCGGAGCAGTACGTC. This translates into CASSRPEQYV. The chain joins TRBV11-3 to TRBJ2-7; D ambiguous. V was shortened by 5 bases and J by 7 bases, with 6 bases between the two germline ends. The V gene's germline CDR1 is SGHNT and CDR2 YENEEA. The CDR3 has 10 residues.

DNA for the CDR3: TGTGCCAGCAGCGCTCTATGGGGGGCCTACAATGAGCAGTTCTTC. Translated, it gives CASSALWGAYNEQFF. The V gene is TRBV7-2, the J gene TRBJ2-1; weak D call: TRBD2 (6 bases). V lost 5 bases to trimming and J lost 2 bases, with 13 bases between them. Germline V gives CDR1 SGHTA, CDR2 FQGNSA. The CDR3 covers 15 residues.

By frequency in the sample, this clone is medium-sized. The rearrangement joins TRBV6-4 to TRBJ1-1; D uncertain. There are 13 residues in the CDR3. In germline, CDR1 is MRHNA, CDR2 SNTAGT. V was cut by 10 bases and J by 2 bases, with 14 bases left in between. This chain's CDR3 is CATRLRENTEAFF. The CDR3 DNA is TGTGCCACCCGACTTAGAGAAAACACTGAAGCTTTCTTT.

This chain connects TRBV15 to TRBJ2-7; a possible D gene is TRBD2 (6 bases). The CDR3 consists of 14 residues. The germline CDR1 and CDR2 sequences are LNHNV and YYDKDF (reference sequence). V was shortened by 5 bases and J by 2 bases, with 13 bases between the two germline ends. CDR3 sequence (DNA): TGTGCCACCAGCCCGGGAGACAAGACCTACGAGCAGTACGTC. The encoded protein is CATSPGDKTYEQYV.

This clone has only a few counts. This rearrangement joins TRBV27 to TRBJ2-2; D is possibly TRBD2 (5 bases). CDR3 length equals 16 residues. The germline CDR1 and CDR2 sequences are MNHEY and SMNVEV (reference sequence). V was shortened by 6 bases and J by 0 bases, with 14 bases between the two germline ends. The chain's CDR3 is CASRILDFPNTGELFF. The CDR3 nucleotides read TGTGCCAGCAGAATTTTGGACTTCCCGAACACCGGGGAGCTGTTTTTT.

This clone was seen just once. V and J are TRBV4-1 and TRBJ1-2, with 8 positions matching TRBD1. The ends lost 4 bases at V and 7 bases at J; junction bases unmatched: 14. Germline V gene lookup returns CDR1 MGHRA and CDR2 YSYEKL. This CDR3 spans 16 amino acids. CDR3 sequence: CASSLLDRDSLFGYTF. In DNA form, the CDR3 reads TGCGCCAGCAGCCTATTGGACAGGGACTCTCTCTTTGGCTACACCTTC.

This clone appeared a single time. This rearrangement joins TRBV30 to TRBJ1-4; 8 positions match TRBD1. V was pared by 2 bases and J by 3 bases, with 2 bases of the junction left unmatched. The CDR3 is 14 residues long. Germline values: CDR1 GTSNPN, CDR2 SVGIG (reference sequence). The CDR3 protein is CAWSNRGANEKLFF. The CDR3 nucleotides are TGTGCCTGGAGTAACAGGGGGGCTAATGAAAAACTGTTTTTT.

The chain has TRBV5-6 and TRBJ2-7; 7 bases line up with TRBD1. Germline CDR1 is SGHDT and CDR2 is YYEEEE. This CDR3 comprises 14 residues. V dropped 4 bases and J dropped 7; count of bases not matched to a gene: 11. CDR3: CASSNTQQGWEQYV. The CDR3 DNA reads as TGTGCCAGCAGCAATACCCAACAGGGGTGGGAGCAGTACGTC.

The V call is TRBV6-5, the J call TRBJ2-3, with 7 bases aligning to TRBD2. Germline trimming cut 4 bases from V and 4 bases from J; bases unmatched to any gene: 5. The germline V gene has CDR1 MNHEY and CDR2 SVGAGI. The CDR3 is 14 residues long. This chain's CDR3 is CASSSGRESDTQYF. In nucleotides, the CDR3 is TGTGCCAGCAGTTCAGGGCGGGAGTCAGATACGCAGTATTTT.

This sequence joins TRBV28 and TRBJ2-4; 7 nucleotides agree with TRBD1. The trim removed 6 bases at V and 0 bases at J, leaving 8 bases unmatched. Germline V gene lookup returns CDR1 MDHEN and CDR2 SYDVKM. The CDR3 is made up of 16 amino acids. The CDR3 region has the DNA TGTGCCAGCAGGGGGTCGGACAGGTTAGCCAAAAACATTCAGTACTTC. This sequence encodes CASRGSDRLAKNIQYF.

This chain's CDR3 is CASSRTGHQPSGANVLTF. As DNA, the CDR3 is TGTGCCAGCAGTCGGACAGGCCACCAGCCCTCTGGGGCCAACGTCCTGACTTTC. The chain combines TRBV6-6 with TRBJ2-6, with TRBD1 matching over 7 bases. Per the germline V gene, CDR1 is MNHNY and CDR2 is SVGAGI (reference sequence). The trim removed 5 bases at V and 0 bases at J, leaving 10 bases unmatched. The CDR3 sequence is 18 residues long.

The chain recombines TRBV27 with TRBJ2-2; perhaps TRBD2 as D (5 bases). The germline gives CDR1 MNHEY, CDR2 SMNVEV (reference sequence). This CDR3 is built from 16 residues. Trimming shortened V by 8 bases and J by 8 bases, and 24 bases separated the two germline ends. This CDR3 is CASRPRPTKHLGELFF. DNA for the CDR3: TGTGCCAGCCGACCCCGCCCGACTAAGCATCTGGGGGAGCTGTTTTTT.

This sequence joins TRBV3-1 (or the pseudogene TRBV3-2) and TRBJ2-2; 8 bases line up with TRBD2. J gave up 6 bases and V 0 bases, and 9 bases lay outside the gene matches. The CDR3 runs 17 residues. In germline, CDR1 is LGHDT, CDR2 YNNKEL (reference sequence). The CDR3 nucleotides read TGTGCCAGCAGCCAAGATACCGGGACTAGTCACCCCGGGGAGCTGTTTTTT. Amino acids: CASSQDTGTSHPGELFF.

Here the CDR3 reads CASTPEGTGLNEQFF. The CDR3, as DNA: TGCGCCAGCACCCCGGAGGGGACAGGGCTCAATGAGCAGTTCTTC. The chain couples TRBV5-1 to TRBJ2-1; 9 bases line up with TRBD1. Germline loops: CDR1 SGHRS, CDR2 YFSETQ. This CDR3 has 15 amino acids. The J segment lost 6 bases and the V segment lost 6 bases, leaving 10 bases of the junction unmatched.

The rearrangement uses TRBV14 and TRBJ2-7; no reliable D call. The CDR3 sequence is 13 residues long. Germline V gene sequence: CDR1 SGHDN, CDR2 FVKESK. V was cut by 0 bases and J by 0 bases, with 3 bases left in between. CDR3 loop: CASSQDYSYEQYV. The DNA for the CDR3 is TGTGCCAGCAGCCAAGATTACTCCTACGAGCAGTACGTC.

This clone was recorded once. CDR3: CASSSGTGDNLYNEQFF. The CDR3, as DNA: TGCGCCAGCAGCTCGGGGACAGGGGATAACCTATACAATGAGCAGTTCTTC. The V and J genes are TRBV5-1 and TRBJ2-1, with TRBD1 identical over 10 bases. Germline-derived CDR1 and CDR2 are SGHRS and YFSETQ. The CDR3 spans 17 residues. Unmatched junction bases numbered 10, after V lost 3 bases and J lost 4 bases.

The CDR3 loop reads CAISEIGRTGELFF. Written as DNA, the CDR3 is TGTGCCATCAGTGAGATAGGGAGGACCGGGGAGCTGTTTTTT. This chain links TRBV10-3 with TRBJ2-2; D may be TRBD2 (6 bases). The CDR3 is 14 amino acids. The germline V and J ends were trimmed by 2 bases and 5 bases, with 9 bases remaining between them. Germline loops: CDR1 ENHRY, CDR2 SYGVKD.

The chain recombines TRBV6-5 with TRBJ1-1, with TRBD1 identical over 8 bases. Germline V gives CDR1 MNHEY, CDR2 SVGAGI. The ends lost 4 bases at V and 0 bases at J; junction bases unmatched: 1. The CDR3 length is 14 residues. CDR3 nucleotides: TGTGCCAGCAGTTCAGGGGGCCTGAACACTGAAGCTTTCTTT. Amino acid sequence: CASSSGGLNTEAFF.

J is TRBJ2-1 and V is TRBV11-3; 9 bases align to TRBD2. The germline V gene encodes CDR1 SGHNT and CDR2 YENEEA. The CDR3 is 15 residues long. V trimming: 5 bases; J trimming: 7 bases; junction bases outside the gene matches: 9. The CDR3: CASSKRTSEANEQFF. The CDR3 coding sequence is TGTGCCAGCAGCAAAAGGACTAGCGAAGCTAATGAGCAGTTCTTC.

The V call is TRBV19, the J call TRBJ1-5; TRBD1 matches 8 bases. The CDR3 extends over 15 amino acids. Germline V lookup: CDR1 LNHDA, CDR2 SQIVND (reference sequence). V lost 4 bases and J lost 7; bases outside the gene matches: 9. CDR3 bases: TGTGCCAGTAGTACCCAGGGGGCTGGGATGCAGCCCCAGCATTTT. As protein: CASSTQGAGMQPQHF.

The rearrangement links TRBV2 to TRBJ2-3, with TRBD1 matching over 9 bases. J gave up 7 bases and V 2 bases, and 10 bases lay outside the gene matches. Germline values: CDR1 SNHLY, CDR2 FYNNEI. This CDR3 has 16 residues. CDR3 in amino acids: CASSELRQGGIHTQYF. As DNA, the CDR3 is TGTGCCAGCAGTGAACTTAGACAGGGGGGGATTCATACGCAGTATTTT.

This chain connects TRBV27 to TRBJ1-5; 7 bases are a match to TRBD1. This CDR3 has 16 residues. Germline V gives CDR1 MNHEY, CDR2 SMNVEV (reference sequence). J was trimmed by 0 bases and V by 5 bases; bases with no gene match: 7. The CDR3 DNA reads TGTGCCAGCAGTCCATCCGACAGGGTTAGCAATCAGCCCCAGCATTTT. It specifies CASSPSDRVSNQPQHF.

The chain combines TRBV4-2 with TRBJ2-4; tentative D call: TRBD1 (5 bases). With 0 bases removed from V and 0 bases from J, the gap between germline ends came to 15 bases. CDR1 and CDR2 (germline): LGHNA, YNFKEQ. This CDR3 has 18 residues. CDR3 sequence (DNA): TGTGCCAGCAGCCAAGAGGCTCGGCCAGGGCAAGCCAAAAACATTCAGTACTTC. Its protein is CASSQEARPGQAKNIQYF.

The sample holds one count of this clone. This chain uses TRBV19 with TRBJ2-7, with 8 bases that match TRBD1. The V and J ends lost 5 bases and 6 bases, in that order; junction bases with no gene match: 6. The CDR3 sequence is 13 residues long. Looked up from germline, CDR1 is LNHDA and CDR2 is SQIVND (reference sequence). As DNA, the CDR3 is TGTGCCAGTAGTGTCAACAGGGGGAGCGAGCAGTACGTC. Translating gives CASSVNRGSEQYV.

The CDR3 sequence is CASSEATGVVVGNTIYF. CDR3 bases: TGTGCCAGCAGTGAAGCGACAGGGGTGGTGGTCGGAAACACCATATATTTT. The V gene is TRBV6-1, the J gene TRBJ1-3; 8 nucleotides align to TRBD1. Germline V lookup: CDR1 MNHNS, CDR2 SASEGT. This CDR3 region has 17 residues. Trimming at V came to 0 bases and at J to 4 bases, leaving 8 bases not matched to a gene.

The rearrangement uses TRBV9 and TRBJ2-1; TRBD2 matches 7 bases. V lost 3 bases to trimming and J lost 4 bases; unmatched junction nucleotides: 10. Germline V lookup: CDR1 SGDLS, CDR2 YYNGEE. CDR3 size: 16 residues. In nucleotides, the CDR3 is TGTGCCAGCAGCGACCCTGGGGGGGGGTGGTACAATGAGCAGTTCTTC. It specifies CASSDPGGGWYNEQFF.